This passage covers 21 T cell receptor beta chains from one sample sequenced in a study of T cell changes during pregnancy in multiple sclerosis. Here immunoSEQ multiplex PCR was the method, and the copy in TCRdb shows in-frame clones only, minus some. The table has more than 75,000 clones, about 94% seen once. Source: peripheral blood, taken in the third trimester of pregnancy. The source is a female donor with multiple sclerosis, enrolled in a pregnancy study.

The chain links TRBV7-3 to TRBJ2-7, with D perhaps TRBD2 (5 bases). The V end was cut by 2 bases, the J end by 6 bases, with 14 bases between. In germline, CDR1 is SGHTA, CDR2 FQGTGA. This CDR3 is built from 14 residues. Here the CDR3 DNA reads TGTGCCAGCAGCTTAGAACCGGGGTTAAGCGAGCAGTACTTC. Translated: CASSLEPGLSEQYF.

CDR3 in amino acids: CASSSDRGGEQYF. The CDR3 region has the DNA TGTGCCAGCAGCTCGGACAGGGGCGGCGAGCAGTACTTC. The chain carries TRBV7-8 and TRBJ2-7; TRBD1 agrees at 9 bases. Germline V CDR1 and CDR2: SGHVS, FQNEAQ. The ends lost 4 bases at V and 6 bases at J; junction bases unmatched: 4. The CDR3 totals 13 residues.

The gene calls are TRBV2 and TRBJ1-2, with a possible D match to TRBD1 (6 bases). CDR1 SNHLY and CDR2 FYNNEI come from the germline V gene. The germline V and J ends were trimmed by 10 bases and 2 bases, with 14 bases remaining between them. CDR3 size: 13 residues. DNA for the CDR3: TGTGCCACCCCCAGGGGCGACAACTATGGCTACACCTTC. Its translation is CATPRGDNYGYTF.

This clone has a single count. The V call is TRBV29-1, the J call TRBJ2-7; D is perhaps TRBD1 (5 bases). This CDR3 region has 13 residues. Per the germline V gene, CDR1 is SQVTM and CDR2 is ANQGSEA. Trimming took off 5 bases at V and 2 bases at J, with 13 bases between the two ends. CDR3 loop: CSVSYRRTYEQYF. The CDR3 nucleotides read TGCAGCGTTTCCTACAGGCGCACCTACGAGCAGTACTTC.

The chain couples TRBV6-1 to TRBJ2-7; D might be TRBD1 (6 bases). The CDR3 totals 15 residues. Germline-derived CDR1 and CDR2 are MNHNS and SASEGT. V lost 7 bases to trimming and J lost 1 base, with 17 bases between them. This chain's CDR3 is CASTRSQGSSYEQYF. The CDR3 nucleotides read TGTGCCAGCACTAGAAGCCAGGGGAGTTCCTACGAGCAGTACTTC.

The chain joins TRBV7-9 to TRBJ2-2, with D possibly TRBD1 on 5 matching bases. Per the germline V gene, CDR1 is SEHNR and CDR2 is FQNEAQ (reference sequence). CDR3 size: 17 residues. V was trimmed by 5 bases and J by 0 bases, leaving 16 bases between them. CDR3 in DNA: TGTGCCAGCAGCCCCTGGGCAGGACACGCGAACACCGGGGAGCTGTTTTTT. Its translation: CASSPWAGHANTGELFF.

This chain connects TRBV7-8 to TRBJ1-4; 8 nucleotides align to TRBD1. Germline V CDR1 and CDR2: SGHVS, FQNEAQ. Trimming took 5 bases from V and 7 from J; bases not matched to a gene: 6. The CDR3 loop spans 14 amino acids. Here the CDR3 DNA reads TGTGCCAGCAGCCCCGGGCAGGGGGCTGAAAAACTGTTTTTT. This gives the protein CASSPGQGAEKLFF.

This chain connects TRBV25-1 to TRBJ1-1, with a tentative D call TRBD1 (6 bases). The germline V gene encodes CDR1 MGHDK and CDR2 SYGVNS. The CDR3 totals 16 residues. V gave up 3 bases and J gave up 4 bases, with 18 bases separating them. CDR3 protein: CASSETGNSLGTEAFF. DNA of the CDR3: TGTGCCAGCAGTGAGACAGGAAACTCGTTGGGCACTGAAGCTTTCTTT. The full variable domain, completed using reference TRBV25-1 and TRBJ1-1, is EADIYQTPRYLVIGTGKKITLECSQTMGHDKMYWYQQDPGMELHLIHYSYGVNSTEKGDLSSESTVSRIRTEHFPLTLESARPSHTSQYLCASSETGNSLGTEAFFGQGTRLTVV.

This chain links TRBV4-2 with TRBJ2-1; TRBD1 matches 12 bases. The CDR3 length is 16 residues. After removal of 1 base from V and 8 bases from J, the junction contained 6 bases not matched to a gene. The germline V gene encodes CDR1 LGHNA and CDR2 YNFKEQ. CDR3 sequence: CASSQASGQGADEQFF. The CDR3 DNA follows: TGTGCCAGCAGCCAAGCTTCGGGACAGGGGGCCGATGAGCAGTTCTTC.

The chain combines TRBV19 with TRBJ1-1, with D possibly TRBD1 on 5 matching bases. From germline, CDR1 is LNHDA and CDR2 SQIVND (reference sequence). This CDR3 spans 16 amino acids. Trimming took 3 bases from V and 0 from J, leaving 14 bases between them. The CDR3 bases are TGTGCCAGTAGTATCGGACACGGGTACATGAACACTGAAGCTTTCTTT. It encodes CASSIGHGYMNTEAFF.

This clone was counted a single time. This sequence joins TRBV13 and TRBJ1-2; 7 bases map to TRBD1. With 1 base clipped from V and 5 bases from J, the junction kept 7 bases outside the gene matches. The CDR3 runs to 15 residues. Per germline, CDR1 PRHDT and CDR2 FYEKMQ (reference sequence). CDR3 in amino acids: CASSLENRGGYGYTF. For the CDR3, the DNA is TGTGCCAGCAGCTTAGAGAACAGGGGTGGGTATGGCTACACCTTC.

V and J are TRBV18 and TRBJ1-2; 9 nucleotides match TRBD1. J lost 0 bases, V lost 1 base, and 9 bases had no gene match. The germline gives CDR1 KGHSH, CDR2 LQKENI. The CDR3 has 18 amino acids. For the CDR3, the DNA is TGTGCCAGCTCACCACTTGGGACAGGGAGAACAACTAACTATGGCTACACCTTC. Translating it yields CASSPLGTGRTTNYGYTF.

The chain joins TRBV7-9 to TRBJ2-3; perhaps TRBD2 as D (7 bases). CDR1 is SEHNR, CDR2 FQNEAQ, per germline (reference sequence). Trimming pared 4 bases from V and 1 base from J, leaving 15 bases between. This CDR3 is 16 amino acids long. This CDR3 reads CASSSTGGHGTDTQYF. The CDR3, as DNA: TGTGCCAGCAGCTCAACGGGGGGCCATGGCACAGATACGCAGTATTTT.

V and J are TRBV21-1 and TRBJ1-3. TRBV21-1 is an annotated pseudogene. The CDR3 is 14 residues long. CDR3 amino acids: CASSNGGTGNTIYF. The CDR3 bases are TGTGCCAGCAGCAACGGCGGGACTGGAAACACCATATATTTT.

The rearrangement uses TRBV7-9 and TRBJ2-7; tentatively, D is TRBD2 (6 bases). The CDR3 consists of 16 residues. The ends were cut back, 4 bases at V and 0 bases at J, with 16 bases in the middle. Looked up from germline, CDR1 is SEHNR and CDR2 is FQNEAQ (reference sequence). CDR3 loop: CASSSEGTPSSYEQYF. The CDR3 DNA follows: TGTGCCAGCAGCTCCGAAGGGACTCCCAGCTCCTACGAGCAGTACTTC.

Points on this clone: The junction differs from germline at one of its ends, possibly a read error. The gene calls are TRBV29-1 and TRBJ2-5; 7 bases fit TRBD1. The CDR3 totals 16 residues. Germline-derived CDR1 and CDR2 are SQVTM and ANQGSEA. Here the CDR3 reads CSGDSLETGMGETQYF. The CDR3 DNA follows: TGCAGCGGCGATTCACTGGAGACAGGGATGGGGGAGACCCAATACTTC.

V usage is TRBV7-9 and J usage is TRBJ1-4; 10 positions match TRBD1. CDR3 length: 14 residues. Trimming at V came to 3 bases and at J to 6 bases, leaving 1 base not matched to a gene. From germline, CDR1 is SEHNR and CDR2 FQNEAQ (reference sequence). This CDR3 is CASSLTGGDEKLFF. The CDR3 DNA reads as TGTGCCAGCAGCTTGACAGGGGGCGATGAAAAACTGTTTTTT.

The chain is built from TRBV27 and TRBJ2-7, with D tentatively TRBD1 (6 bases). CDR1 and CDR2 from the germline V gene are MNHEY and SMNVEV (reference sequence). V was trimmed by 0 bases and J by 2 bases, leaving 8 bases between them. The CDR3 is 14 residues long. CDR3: CASSLSGQAYEQYF. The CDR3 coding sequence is TGTGCCAGCAGTTTATCGGGACAAGCCTACGAGCAGTACTTC.

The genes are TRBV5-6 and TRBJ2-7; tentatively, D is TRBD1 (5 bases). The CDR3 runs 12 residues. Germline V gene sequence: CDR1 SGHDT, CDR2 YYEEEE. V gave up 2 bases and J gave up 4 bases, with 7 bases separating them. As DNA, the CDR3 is TGTGCCAGCAGCTTAGGGGCTTACGAGCAGTACTTC. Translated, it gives CASSLGAYEQYF.

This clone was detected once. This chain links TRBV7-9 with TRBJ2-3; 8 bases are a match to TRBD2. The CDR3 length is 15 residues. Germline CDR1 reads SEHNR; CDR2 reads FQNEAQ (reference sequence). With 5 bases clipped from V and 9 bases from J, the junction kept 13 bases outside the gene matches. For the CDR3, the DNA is TGTGCCAGCAGCCTCGGGGGGGCTTTCCCCGGGACGCAGTATTTT. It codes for CASSLGGAFPGTQYF.

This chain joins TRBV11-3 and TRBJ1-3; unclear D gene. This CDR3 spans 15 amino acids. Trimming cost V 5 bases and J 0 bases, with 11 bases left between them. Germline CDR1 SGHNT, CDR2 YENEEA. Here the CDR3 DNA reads TGTGCCAGCAGCCCGGACTCGAGCTCTGGAAACACCATATATTTT. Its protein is CASSPDSSSGNTIYF. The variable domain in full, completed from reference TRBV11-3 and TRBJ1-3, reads EAGVVQSPRYKIIEKKQPVAFWCNPISGHNTLYWYLQNLGQGPELLIRYENEEAVDDSQLPKDRFSAERLKGVDSTLKIQPAELGDSAVYLCASSPDSSSGNTIYFGEGSWLTVV.